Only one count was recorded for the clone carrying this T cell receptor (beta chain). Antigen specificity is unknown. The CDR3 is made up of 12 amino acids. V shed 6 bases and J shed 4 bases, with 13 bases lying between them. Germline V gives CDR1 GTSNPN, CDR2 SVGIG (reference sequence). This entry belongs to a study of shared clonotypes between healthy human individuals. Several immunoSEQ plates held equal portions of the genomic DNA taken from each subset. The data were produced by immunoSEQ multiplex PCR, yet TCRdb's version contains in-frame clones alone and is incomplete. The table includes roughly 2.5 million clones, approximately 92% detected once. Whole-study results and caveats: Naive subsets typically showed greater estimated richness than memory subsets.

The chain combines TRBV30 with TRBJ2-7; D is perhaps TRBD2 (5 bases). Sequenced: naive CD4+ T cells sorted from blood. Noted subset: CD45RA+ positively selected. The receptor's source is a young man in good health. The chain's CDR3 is CACSPRGYEQYF. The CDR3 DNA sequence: TGTGCCTGCTCCCCCCGGGGTTACGAGCAGTACTTC.